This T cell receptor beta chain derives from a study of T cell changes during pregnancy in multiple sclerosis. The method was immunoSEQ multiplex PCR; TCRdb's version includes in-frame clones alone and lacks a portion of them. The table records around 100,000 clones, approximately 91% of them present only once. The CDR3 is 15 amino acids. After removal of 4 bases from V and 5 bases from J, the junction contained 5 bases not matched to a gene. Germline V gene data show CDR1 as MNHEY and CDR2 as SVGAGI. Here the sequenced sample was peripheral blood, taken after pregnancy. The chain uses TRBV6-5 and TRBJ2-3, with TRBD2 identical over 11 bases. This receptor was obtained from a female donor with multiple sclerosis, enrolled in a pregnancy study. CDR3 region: CASSLTSGDEDTQYF. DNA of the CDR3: TGTGCCAGCAGTTTGACTAGCGGGGATGAAGATACGCAGTATTTT.